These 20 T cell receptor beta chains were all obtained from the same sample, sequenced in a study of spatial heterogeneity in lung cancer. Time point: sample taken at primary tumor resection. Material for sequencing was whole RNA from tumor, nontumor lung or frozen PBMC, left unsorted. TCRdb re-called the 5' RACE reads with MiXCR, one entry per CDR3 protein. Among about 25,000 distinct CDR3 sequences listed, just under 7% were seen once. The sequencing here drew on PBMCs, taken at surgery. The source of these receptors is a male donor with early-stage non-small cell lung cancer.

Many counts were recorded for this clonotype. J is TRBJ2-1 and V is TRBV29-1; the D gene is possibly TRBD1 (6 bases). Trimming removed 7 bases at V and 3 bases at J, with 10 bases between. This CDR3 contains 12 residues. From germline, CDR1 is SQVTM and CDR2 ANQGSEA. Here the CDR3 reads CSAKTGYNEQFF. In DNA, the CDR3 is TGCAGCGCAAAGACAGGCTACAATGAGCAGTTCTTC.

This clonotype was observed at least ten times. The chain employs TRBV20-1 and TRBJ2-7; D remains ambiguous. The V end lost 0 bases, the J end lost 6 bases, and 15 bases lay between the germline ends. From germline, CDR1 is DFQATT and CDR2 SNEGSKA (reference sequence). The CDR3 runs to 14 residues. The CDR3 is CSAREDGRPGEQYF. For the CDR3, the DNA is TGCAGTGCTAGAGAGGACGGCCGACCTGGCGAGCAGTACTTC.

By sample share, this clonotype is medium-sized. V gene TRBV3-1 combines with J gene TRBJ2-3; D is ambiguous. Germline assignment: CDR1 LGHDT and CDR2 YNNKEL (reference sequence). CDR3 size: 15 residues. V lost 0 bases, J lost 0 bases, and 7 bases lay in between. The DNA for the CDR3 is TGTGCCAGCAGCCAAGATTGGATCAGCACAGATACGCAGTATTTT. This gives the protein CASSQDWISTDTQYF.

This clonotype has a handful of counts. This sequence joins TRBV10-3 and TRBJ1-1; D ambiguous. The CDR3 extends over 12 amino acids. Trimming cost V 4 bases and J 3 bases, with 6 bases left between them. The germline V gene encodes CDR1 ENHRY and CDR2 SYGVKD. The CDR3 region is CAISGVYTEAFF. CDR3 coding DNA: TGTGCCATCAGTGGGGTGTACACTGAAGCTTTCTTT.

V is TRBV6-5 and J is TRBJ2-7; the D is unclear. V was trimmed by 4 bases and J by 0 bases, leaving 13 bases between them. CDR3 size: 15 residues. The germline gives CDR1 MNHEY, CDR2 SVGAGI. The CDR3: CASSSGRLSSYEQYF. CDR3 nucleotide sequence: TGTGCCAGCAGTTCCGGGCGTTTAAGCTCCTACGAGCAGTACTTC.

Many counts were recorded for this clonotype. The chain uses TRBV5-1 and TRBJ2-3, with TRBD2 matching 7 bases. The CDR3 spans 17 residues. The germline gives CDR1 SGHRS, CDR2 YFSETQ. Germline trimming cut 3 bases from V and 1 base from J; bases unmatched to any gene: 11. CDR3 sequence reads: CASSYPSERGGTDTQYF. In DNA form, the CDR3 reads TGCGCCAGCAGCTACCCCTCGGAGCGGGGTGGCACAGATACGCAGTATTTT.

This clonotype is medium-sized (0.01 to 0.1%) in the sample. The CDR3 DNA reads as TGTGCCAGCAGCTCAGGACAGTTGCCCTACGAGCAGTACTTC. This codes for CASSSGQLPYEQYF. The rearrangement links TRBV28 to TRBJ2-7; a possible D gene is TRBD1 (6 bases). Germline-derived CDR1 and CDR2 are MDHEN and SYDVKM. V lost 6 bases to trimming and J lost 2 bases, with 14 bases between them. There are 14 residues in the CDR3. Full variable domain (rest looked up from reference TRBV28 and TRBJ2-7): DVKVTQSSRYLVKRTGEKVFLECVQDMDHENMFWYRQDPGLGLRLIYFSYDVKMKEKGDIPEGYSVSREKKERFSLILESASTNQTSMYLCASSSGQLPYEQYFGPGTRLTVT.

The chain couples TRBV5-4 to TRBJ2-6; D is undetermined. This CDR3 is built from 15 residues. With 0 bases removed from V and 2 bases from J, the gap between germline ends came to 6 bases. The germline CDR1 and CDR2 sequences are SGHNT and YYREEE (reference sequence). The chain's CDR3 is CASSLEGTGANVLTF. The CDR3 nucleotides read TGTGCCAGCAGCTTGGAAGGTACTGGGGCCAACGTCCTGACTTTC.

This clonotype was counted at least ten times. The CDR3 DNA follows: TGTGCCACCAACAGCCCTTCAGATACGCAGTATTTT. This sequence encodes CATNSPSDTQYF. The chain has TRBV24-1 and TRBJ2-3, with D unclear. The CDR3 length is 12 residues. Trimming pared 8 bases from V and 4 bases from J, leaving 9 bases between. Germline-derived CDR1 and CDR2 are KGHDR and SFDVKD.

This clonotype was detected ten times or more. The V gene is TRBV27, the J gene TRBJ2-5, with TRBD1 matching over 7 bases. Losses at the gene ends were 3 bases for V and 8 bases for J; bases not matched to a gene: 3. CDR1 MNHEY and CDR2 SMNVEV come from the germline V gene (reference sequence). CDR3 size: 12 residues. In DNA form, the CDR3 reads TGTGCCAGCAGTTTGGACAGGCTTACCCAGTACTTC. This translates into CASSLDRLTQYF.

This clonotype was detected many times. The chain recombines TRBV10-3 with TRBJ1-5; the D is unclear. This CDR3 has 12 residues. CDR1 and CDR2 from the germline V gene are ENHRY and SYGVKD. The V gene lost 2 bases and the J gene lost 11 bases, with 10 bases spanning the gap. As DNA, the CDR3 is TGTGCCATCAGTGAGGGAGGGAAGGCCCAGCATTTT. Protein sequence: CAISEGGKAQHF.

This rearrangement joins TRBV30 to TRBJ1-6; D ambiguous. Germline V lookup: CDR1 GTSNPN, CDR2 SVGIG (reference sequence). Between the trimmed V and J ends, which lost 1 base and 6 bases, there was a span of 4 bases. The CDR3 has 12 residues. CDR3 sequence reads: CAWSEGNSPLHF. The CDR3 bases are TGTGCCTGGAGTGAGGGTAATTCACCCCTCCACTTT. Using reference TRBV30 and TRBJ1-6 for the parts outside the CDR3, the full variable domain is SQTIHQWPATLVQPVGSPLSLECTVEGTSNPNLYWYRQAAGRGLQLLFYSVGIGQISSEVPQNLSASRPQDRQFILSSKKLLLSDSGFYLCAWSEGNSPLHFGNGTRLTVT.

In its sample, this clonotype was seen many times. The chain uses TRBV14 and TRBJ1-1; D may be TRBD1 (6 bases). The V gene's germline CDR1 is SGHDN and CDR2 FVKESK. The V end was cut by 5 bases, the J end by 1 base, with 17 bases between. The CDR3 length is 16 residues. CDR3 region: CASSSRGGFGNTEAFF. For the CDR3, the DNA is TGTGCCAGCAGCAGCCGTGGGGGCTTTGGGAACACTGAAGCTTTCTTT.

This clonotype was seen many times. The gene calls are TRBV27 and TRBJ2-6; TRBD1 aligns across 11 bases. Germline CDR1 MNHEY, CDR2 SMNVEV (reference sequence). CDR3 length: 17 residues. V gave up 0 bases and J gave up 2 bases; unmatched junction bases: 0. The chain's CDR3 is CASSLSGQGAGANVLTF. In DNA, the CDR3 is TGTGCCAGCAGTTTATCGGGACAGGGGGCTGGGGCCAACGTCCTGACTTTC.

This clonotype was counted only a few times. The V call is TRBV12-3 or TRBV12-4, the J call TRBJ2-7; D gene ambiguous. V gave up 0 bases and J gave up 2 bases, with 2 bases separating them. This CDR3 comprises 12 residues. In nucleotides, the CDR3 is TGTGCCAGCAGTTTAGCGGCCTACGAGCAGTACTTC. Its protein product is CASSLAAYEQYF.

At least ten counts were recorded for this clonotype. The CDR3 is CATSDPQRTTEAFF. The DNA for the CDR3 is TGTGCCACCAGTGATCCTCAGAGGACCACTGAAGCTTTCTTT. The chain combines TRBV24-1 with TRBJ1-1; D not certain. CDR3 length: 14 amino acids. The V gene's germline CDR1 is KGHDR and CDR2 SFDVKD. Trimming shortened V by 3 bases and J by 4 bases, and 11 bases separated the two germline ends.

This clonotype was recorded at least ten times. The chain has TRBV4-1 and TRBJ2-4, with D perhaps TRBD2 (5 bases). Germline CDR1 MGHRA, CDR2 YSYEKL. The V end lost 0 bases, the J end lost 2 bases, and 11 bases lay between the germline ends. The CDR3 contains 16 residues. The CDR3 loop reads CASSQDPGISKNIQYF. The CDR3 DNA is TGCGCCAGCAGCCAAGATCCGGGGATATCCAAAAACATTCAGTACTTC.

The CDR3 sequence is CASSSGRYNEQFF. The CDR3 DNA sequence: TGTGCCAGCAGTAGCGGACGCTACAATGAGCAGTTCTTC. The J gene is TRBJ2-1, the V gene TRBV12-3 or TRBV12-4, with a weak D call TRBD2 (5 bases). V was trimmed by 5 bases and J by 3 bases, leaving 8 bases between them. CDR3 length equals 13 residues.

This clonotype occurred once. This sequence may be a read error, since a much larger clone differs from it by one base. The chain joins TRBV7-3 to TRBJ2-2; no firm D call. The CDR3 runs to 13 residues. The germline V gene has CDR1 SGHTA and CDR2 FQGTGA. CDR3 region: CSSSLTDTGELFF. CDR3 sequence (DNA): TGTTCCAGCAGCTTAACGGACACCGGGGAGCTGTTTTTT.

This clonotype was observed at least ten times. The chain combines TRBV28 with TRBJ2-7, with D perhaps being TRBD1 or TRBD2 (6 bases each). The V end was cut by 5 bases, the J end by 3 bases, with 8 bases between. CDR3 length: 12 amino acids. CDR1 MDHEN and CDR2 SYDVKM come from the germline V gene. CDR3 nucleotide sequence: TGTGCCAGCAGTAGGGGGGACTACGAGCAGTACGTC. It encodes CASSRGDYEQYV.